This T cell receptor beta chain was found in a study of metastatic and nonmetastatic thyroid tumors. Study overall: Repertoires of blood and of tissue (tumor or nodule) from malignant and benign thyroid patients were compared.

Source study methods: Clinicopathological groups supplied CDR3 differences that were used to build a distant-metastasis classifier for papillary thyroid cancer. Using MiXCR, TCRdb re-called clones from the PCR reads. What appears here as the V and J calls and clone size reflects TCRdb's work, not the paper's. The sample contains tens of thousands of clones, 15% to 20% of which appear only once. Thyroid surgery took place with no prior treatment in any patient. Overall study results and limits: Across blood and tumor, TCR beta diversity in malignant thyroid tumors was reportedly significantly higher than in benign nodules.

CDR3 size: 14 residues. Trimming removed 6 bases from V and 4 bases from J; junction bases left unmatched: 4. This clone was counted at least ten times. Its cognate antigen is unknown. This TCR was recovered from a male donor with papillary thyroid cancer or a benign thyroid nodule (not recorded which). Some clones in this sample may be carry-over from other donors' samples. Sequencing input: blood. The chain recombines TRBV12-3 or TRBV12-4 with TRBJ2-1, with TRBD1 identical over 9 bases. CDR3 coding DNA: TGTGCCAGCAGCCAGACAGGGGGATACAATGAGCAGTTCTTC. It is translated as CASSQTGGYNEQFF.